This TCR beta chain was recorded in a study of molecular identifiers for immune sequencing clone quantification. Trimming left V 5 bases short and J 7 bases short, with 8 bases between. The CDR3 runs to 12 residues. The germline CDR1 and CDR2 sequences are SEHNR and FQNEAQ (reference sequence). Naive CD8 T cells were picked out by sorting for CD8+CD4-CCR7+CD45RA+. This clonotype showed up many times. The target antigen is unknown. Making the bulk TCR libraries relied on previously described methods and listed TCR primers. MiXCR was run by TCRdb on the PCR reads, yielding one entry per CDR3 protein. The sample comprises about half a million distinct CDR3 sequences, 20% to 25% of which are singletons, and around 0.86% rests with the top ten. Study conclusions and caveats: The study found clones above 20 RNA copies held over 98% of effector molecules and under 1% in naive cells. Jurkat TCR RNA spiked in from one cell could reportedly be detected among some 980,000 naive cells.

This TCR derives from a human donor in good health. Some libraries in this study had Jurkat cell RNA spiked in. This chain uses TRBV7-9 with TRBJ2-2, with D perhaps TRBD1 (6 bases). Source material: naive CD8+ T cells from blood, with Jurkat cell RNA spiked in. Subset in this sample: FACS-sorted CD8+CD4-CCR7+CD45RA+ naive T cells. The CDR3 DNA reads TGTGCCAGCAGCCAGGGGATCGGGGAGCTGTTTTTT. Residues: CASSQGIGELFF.